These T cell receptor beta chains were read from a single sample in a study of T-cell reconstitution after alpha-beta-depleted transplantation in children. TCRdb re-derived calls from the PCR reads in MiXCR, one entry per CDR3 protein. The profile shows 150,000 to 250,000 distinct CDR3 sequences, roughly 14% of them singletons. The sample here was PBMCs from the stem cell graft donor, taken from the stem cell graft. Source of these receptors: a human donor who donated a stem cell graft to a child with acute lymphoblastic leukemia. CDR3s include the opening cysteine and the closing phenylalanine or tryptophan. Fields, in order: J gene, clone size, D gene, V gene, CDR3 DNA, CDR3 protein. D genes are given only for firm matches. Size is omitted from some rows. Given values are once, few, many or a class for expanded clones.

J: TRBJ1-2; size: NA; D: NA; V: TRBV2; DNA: TGTGCCAGCAGTGCCGGGACACCCCCTGGCTACACCTTC; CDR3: CASSAGTPPGYTF
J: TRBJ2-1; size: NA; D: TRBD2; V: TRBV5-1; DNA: TGCGCCAGCAGCATCGGGACTAGCGGGAGAGGAAATGAGCAGTTCTTC; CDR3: CASSIGTSGRGNEQFF
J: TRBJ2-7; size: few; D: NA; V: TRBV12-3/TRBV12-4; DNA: TGTGCCAGCAGCCCTTATACGGGCTACGAGCAGTACTTC; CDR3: CASSPYTGYEQYF
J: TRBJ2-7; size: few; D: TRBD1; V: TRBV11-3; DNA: TGTGCCAGCAGCTTACCCCGAGCAGGGGGTCCACCTTACGAGCAGTACTTC; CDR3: CASSLPRAGGPPYEQYF
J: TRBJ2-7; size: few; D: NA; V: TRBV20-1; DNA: TGCAGTGCTAGAGATCGTTTAAGACAGGCAGGCTCCTACGAGCAGTACTTC; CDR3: CSARDRLRQAGSYEQYF
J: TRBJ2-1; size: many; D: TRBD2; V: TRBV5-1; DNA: TGCGCCAGCAGCTTGGCGGTAGCGGGACTTGGACGAAGCTCCTACAATGAGCAGTTCTTC; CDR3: CASSLAVAGLGRSSYNEQFF
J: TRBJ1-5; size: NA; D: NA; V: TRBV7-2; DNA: TGTGCCAGCAGCCGAGCTGGGGGCGATCAGCCCCAGCATTTT; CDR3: CASSRAGGDQPQHF
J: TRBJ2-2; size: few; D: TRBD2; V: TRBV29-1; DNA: TGCAGCGGGGGACTAGCGAACACCGGGGAGCTGTTTTTT; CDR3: CSGGLANTGELFF
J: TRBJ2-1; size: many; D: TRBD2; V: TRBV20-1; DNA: TGCAGTGCTCCCAGACTAGCGGGAGGTTCGGAGCAGTTCTTC; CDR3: CSAPRLAGGSEQFF
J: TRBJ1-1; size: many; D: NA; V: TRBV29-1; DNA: TGCAGCGTGGGGGGATTGAACACTGAAGCTTTCTTT; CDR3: CSVGGLNTEAFF
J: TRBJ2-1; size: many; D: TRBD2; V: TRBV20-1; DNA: TGCAGTGCTCCCGAACTAGCGGGAGCAGGGAATGAGCAGTTCTTC; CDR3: CSAPELAGAGNEQFF